The 29 T cell receptor beta chains reported below all come from one sample, sequenced in a study of blood T cell repertoires in COVID-19 (dated by TCRdb to the early 2020s). Library prep was done by the immunoSEQ multiplex PCR assay. Here the immuneACCESS table is served through TCRdb, limited to in-frame sequences with V and J called. Missing clones are a known gap in these copies; in checked studies unresolved V genes cover under half, and the rest lacks a known reason. This sample lists over 100,000 clones; around four fifths were detected once. The top ten clonotypes cover approximately 9.8% of the sample. Material: peripheral blood. The receptors here all came from a man between 60 and 75 years old with active or convalescent COVID-19.

This clone was counted once. This sequence joins TRBV7-2 and TRBJ1-3; D is unresolved. The CDR3 sequence is 13 residues long. In germline, CDR1 is SGHTA, CDR2 FQGNSA. V shed 6 bases and J shed 9 bases, with 15 bases lying between them. The CDR3 DNA is TGTGCCAGCAGGAAAGACACGGCCGGCACCATATATTTT. It encodes CASRKDTAGTIYF.

The chain combines TRBV28 with TRBJ1-2; TRBD1 matches at 10 bases. The J segment lost 7 bases and the V segment lost 1 base, leaving 6 bases of the junction unmatched. The CDR3 spans 15 residues. The germline CDR1 and CDR2 sequences are MDHEN and SYDVKM. The CDR3 is CASSLSRQGARGYTF. CDR3 sequence (DNA): TGTGCCAGCAGTTTATCTCGACAGGGGGCCCGTGGCTACACCTTC.

The chain is built from TRBV12-3 or TRBV12-4 and TRBJ1-2; 7 positions agree with TRBD1. The CDR3 is 13 amino acids. The trim removed 5 bases at V and 6 bases at J, leaving 6 bases unmatched. Written as DNA, the CDR3 is TGTGCCAGCAGTACGACAGGGATCAATGGCTACACCTTC. It specifies CASSTTGINGYTF.

This clone appeared a single time. This chain uses TRBV4-1 with TRBJ1-5, with D unclear. The CDR3 covers 15 residues. Looked up from germline, CDR1 is MGHRA and CDR2 is YSYEKL. V lost 0 bases, J lost 7 bases, and 13 bases lay in between. CDR3 sequence reads: CASSQDFGEQQPQHF. The CDR3 DNA follows: TGCGCCAGCAGCCAAGATTTCGGGGAACAGCAGCCCCAGCATTTT.

Worth noting for this clone: At one of its ends the junction is not consistent with the germline gene, which may arise from a read error. CDR3 loop: CASSPLSSGSTGELFF. Written as DNA, the CDR3 is TGTGCTAGCAGCCCCCTAAGTTCCGGTAGCACCGGGGAGCTGTTTTTT. The chain has TRBV7-7 and TRBJ2-2; the D is unclear. This CDR3 has 16 amino acids. The germline V gene encodes CDR1 SSHAT and CDR2 FNYEAQ (reference sequence).

The chain has TRBV6-5 and TRBJ2-2; a weak D match, TRBD1 (6 bases). This CDR3 is 13 amino acids long. Per the germline V gene, CDR1 is MNHEY and CDR2 is SVGAGI. Deletions cut 7 bases from V and 8 bases from J, with 14 bases between. CDR3 sequence: CASTVQGIGELFF. The CDR3 DNA is TGTGCCAGCACCGTTCAGGGGATAGGGGAGCTGTTTTTT.

This clone appeared a few times. Other DNA sequences in this sample translate to the same CDR3. DNA of the CDR3: TGTGCCAGCAGTTACTCGGCCGGGTACGGCTACACCTTC. Protein: CASSYSAGYGYTF. The chain links TRBV6-5 to TRBJ1-2; D is unclear. Germline-derived CDR1 and CDR2 are MNHEY and SVGAGI. Trimming removed 0 bases at V and 8 bases at J, with 10 bases between. CDR3 size: 13 residues.

The chain recombines TRBV19 with TRBJ2-3, with TRBD2 matching over 9 bases. The CDR3 is made up of 16 amino acids. The ends lost 5 bases at V and 4 bases at J; junction bases unmatched: 10. Germline CDR1 is LNHDA and CDR2 is SQIVND (reference sequence). The CDR3 nucleotides are TGTGCCAGTAGTCCATCGTTAGCGGGAGTAGCAGATACGCAGTATTTT. Protein sequence: CASSPSLAGVADTQYF.

The chain joins TRBV3-1 (or the pseudogene TRBV3-2) to TRBJ1-1, with TRBD1 as a possible D gene (5 bases). V was shortened by 3 bases and J by 6 bases, with 14 bases between the two germline ends. CDR1 and CDR2 (germline): LGHDT, YNNKEL (reference sequence). This CDR3 region has 14 residues. The CDR3 coding sequence is TGTGCCAGCAGCCAGAATGTGGGACTCTCTGAAGCTTTCTTT. Translated, it gives CASSQNVGLSEAFF.

The chain joins TRBV6-2 or TRBV6-3 to TRBJ2-5; 12 positions agree with TRBD2. The CDR3 covers 14 residues. Trimming took 5 bases from V and 9 from J; bases not matched to a gene: 7. Germline lookup yields CDR1 MNHEY and CDR2 SVGEGT. CDR3 sequence: CASSATSGGGAQYF. The CDR3 coding sequence is TGTGCCAGCAGTGCGACTAGCGGGGGCGGGGCCCAGTACTTC.

The J gene is TRBJ1-1, the V gene TRBV24-1; 7 bases agree with TRBD1. V trimming: 4 bases; J trimming: 5 bases; junction bases outside the gene matches: 3. The germline V gene encodes CDR1 KGHDR and CDR2 SFDVKD. The CDR3 sequence is 13 residues long. CDR3 loop: CATSDPGQTEAFF. In DNA, the CDR3 is TGTGCCACCAGTGACCCGGGACAGACTGAAGCTTTCTTT.

The chain carries TRBV2 and TRBJ2-1; D unclear. Trimming pared 9 bases from V and 0 bases from J, leaving 15 bases between. The CDR3 extends over 15 amino acids. CDR1 and CDR2 (germline): SNHLY, FYNNEI. The CDR3 spells CASKVTESSYNEQFF. In nucleotides, the CDR3 is TGTGCCAGTAAAGTGACGGAGAGCTCCTACAATGAGCAGTTCTTC.

CDR3 nucleotides: TGCAGTGCTAGTAAACAGACCGGGACTAGCGACTACAATGAGCAGTTCTTC. The encoded protein is CSASKQTGTSDYNEQFF. This chain links TRBV20-1 with TRBJ2-1; TRBD2 agrees at 10 bases. The CDR3 has 17 amino acids. V trimming: 3 bases; J trimming: 3 bases; junction bases outside the gene matches: 11. Germline V gene data show CDR1 as DFQATT and CDR2 as SNEGSKA (reference sequence).

The chain recombines TRBV5-1 with TRBJ1-2; TRBD1 might be the D (5 bases). Germline CDR1 and CDR2: SGHRS and YFSETQ. Trimming shortened V by 0 bases and J by 8 bases, and 11 bases separated the two germline ends. The CDR3 has 13 residues. The CDR3: CASSLGQGLGYTF. CDR3 coding DNA: TGCGCCAGCAGCTTGGGTCAGGGTTTGGGCTACACCTTC. The variable domain in full, with the rest retrieved from reference TRBV5-1 and TRBJ1-2, is KAGVTQTPRYLIKTRGQQVTLSCSPISGHRSVSWYQQTPGQGLQFLFEYFSETQRNKGNFPGRFSGRQFSNSRSEMNVSTLELGDSALYLCASSLGQGLGYTFGSGTRLTVV.

The J gene is TRBJ2-3, the V gene TRBV7-2; 13 nucleotides match TRBD2. J was trimmed by 4 bases and V by 6 bases; bases with no gene match: 10. The germline gives CDR1 SGHTA, CDR2 FQGNSA. The CDR3 loop spans 17 amino acids. Here the CDR3 reads CASRNKGLAGPADTQYF. CDR3 sequence (DNA): TGTGCCAGCAGAAATAAGGGACTAGCGGGACCAGCAGATACGCAGTATTTT.

The V gene is TRBV3-1 (or the pseudogene TRBV3-2), the J gene TRBJ2-5; 7 positions agree with TRBD2. Per germline, CDR1 LGHDT and CDR2 YNNKEL (reference sequence). The CDR3 runs 14 residues. V lost 6 bases, J lost 5 bases, and 9 bases stayed unmatched. In DNA form, the CDR3 reads TGTGCCAGCAGGCCTCGCGGGAGCCGGGAGACCCAGTACTTC. As protein: CASRPRGSRETQYF.

This chain joins TRBV10-1 and TRBJ1-2; D gene unclear. Trimming removed 11 bases at V and 2 bases at J, with 18 bases between. CDR1 WNHNN and CDR2 SYGVQD come from the germline V gene (reference sequence). CDR3 length: 14 residues. The CDR3 loop reads CAANDPGGNYGYTF. CDR3 bases: TGCGCCGCCAACGATCCGGGCGGGAACTATGGCTACACCTTC.

As DNA, the CDR3 is TGTGCCAGCAGCTTAAGGGGCCTAGCGAGCGATGAGCAGTTCTTC. It encodes CASSLRGLASDEQFF. The chain uses TRBV7-6 and TRBJ2-1; a possible D gene is TRBD2 (6 bases). Per the germline V gene, CDR1 is SGHVS and CDR2 is FNYEAQ. V was cut by 2 bases and J by 8 bases, with 16 bases left in between. This CDR3 region has 15 residues.

Only one count was recorded for this clone. The chain joins TRBV7-2 to TRBJ2-5, with D possibly matching TRBD2 (5 bases). The V gene's germline CDR1 is SGHTA and CDR2 FQGNSA. The CDR3 length is 15 residues. V gave up 1 base and J gave up 7 bases, with 16 bases separating them. This chain's CDR3 is CASSLEGLGRGTQYF. The CDR3 coding sequence is TGTGCCAGCAGCTTAGAGGGTTTGGGGAGAGGGACCCAGTACTTC.

The chain combines TRBV7-2 with TRBJ2-1; TRBD2 matches at 7 bases. CDR3 length: 15 amino acids. Per the germline V gene, CDR1 is SGHTA and CDR2 is FQGNSA. Trimming removed 4 bases from V and 2 bases from J; junction bases left unmatched: 5. In DNA form, the CDR3 reads TGTGCCAGCAGCTCTAGCGGAACTCCCTACAATGAGCAGTTCTTC. It encodes CASSSSGTPYNEQFF. Using reference TRBV7-2 and TRBJ2-1 for the parts outside the CDR3, the full variable domain is GAGVSQSPSNKVTEKGKDVELRCDPISGHTALYWYRQSLGQGLEFLIYFQGNSAPDKSGLPSDRFSAERTGGSVSTLTIQRTQQEDSAVYLCASSSSGTPYNEQFFGPGTRLTVL.

This clone was seen just once. Other DNA sequences in the sample encode the same CDR3. The chain links TRBV7-2 to TRBJ2-5, with 7 bases aligning to TRBD1. Germline loops: CDR1 SGHTA, CDR2 FQGNSA. V lost 3 bases, J lost 5 bases, and 3 bases stayed unmatched. This CDR3 has 13 residues. CDR3 DNA sequence: TGTGCCAGCAGCTTGGACAGGAGGGAGACCCAGTACTTC. The encoded protein is CASSLDRRETQYF.

The gene calls are TRBV27 and TRBJ2-6; TRBD1 aligns across 7 bases. Trimming removed 7 bases from V and 3 bases from J; junction bases left unmatched: 9. CDR3 length equals 16 residues. Germline assignment: CDR1 MNHEY and CDR2 SMNVEV (reference sequence). The CDR3 DNA reads as TGTGCCAGCACGAAACGACAGGGTATTGGGGCCAACGTCCTGACTTTC. Translating gives CASTKRQGIGANVLTF.

This clone was seen more than once but under ten times. The chain has TRBV19 and TRBJ1-1; TRBD1 agrees at 11 bases. V was pared by 6 bases and J by 5 bases, with 5 bases of the junction left unmatched. The CDR3 sequence is 14 residues long. CDR1 LNHDA and CDR2 SQIVND come from the germline V gene (reference sequence). CDR3 coding DNA: TGTGCCAGTAGCTGGGACAGGGGGAGGACTGAAGCTTTCTTT. It yields the protein CASSWDRGRTEAFF.

This chain joins TRBV19 and TRBJ2-7; D unresolved. Per the germline V gene, CDR1 is LNHDA and CDR2 is SQIVND (reference sequence). Trimming left V 7 bases short and J 1 base short, with 11 bases between. The CDR3 runs to 13 residues. CDR3 bases: TGTGCCAGTAAGGCAGGTTCATCCTACGAGCAGTACTTC. Its translation is CASKAGSSYEQYF.

This clone was seen just once. This chain links TRBV4-1 with TRBJ1-4; TRBD1 matches at 7 bases. The CDR3 runs to 16 residues. Per germline, CDR1 MGHRA and CDR2 YSYEKL. J was trimmed by 6 bases and V by 4 bases; bases with no gene match: 11. The CDR3 region has the DNA TGCGCCAGCAGCCGGGATGATGGGACAGAAGATGAAAAACTGTTTTTT. As protein: CASSRDDGTEDEKLFF.

The chain is built from TRBV5-1 and TRBJ2-1; TRBD2 is a possible D gene (5 bases). Trimming took off 6 bases at V and 9 bases at J, with 19 bases between the two ends. The CDR3 totals 14 residues. CDR1 SGHRS and CDR2 YFSETQ come from the germline V gene. This CDR3 is CASTPADRRFEQFF. The CDR3, as DNA: TGCGCCAGCACCCCGGCCGACCGGAGGTTTGAGCAGTTCTTC.

In this sample, this clone turned up once. The chain employs TRBV4-1 and TRBJ2-1; a weak D match, TRBD2 (5 bases). CDR1 and CDR2 from the germline V gene are MGHRA and YSYEKL. Trimming stripped 2 bases from V and 3 bases from J, with 14 bases between. The CDR3 is made up of 16 amino acids. CDR3 bases: TGCGCCAGCAGCCAACCTACGGCGGCGGGCTACAATGAGCAGTTCTTC. Protein sequence: CASSQPTAAGYNEQFF.

The rearrangement uses TRBV7-6 and TRBJ2-3; a weak D match, TRBD2 (6 bases). Per the germline V gene, CDR1 is SGHVS and CDR2 is FNYEAQ. V was cut by 4 bases and J by 2 bases, with 10 bases left in between. The CDR3 is 14 residues long. CDR3 DNA sequence: TGTGCCAGCAGCTCGCGGGGCTACACAGATACGCAGTATTTT. It codes for CASSSRGYTDTQYF.

The rearrangement uses TRBV6-2 or TRBV6-3 and TRBJ2-7, with D perhaps matching TRBD1 (6 bases). Germline loops: CDR1 MNHEY, CDR2 SVGEGT. This CDR3 spans 15 amino acids. V was shortened by 6 bases and J by 4 bases, with 19 bases between the two germline ends. As DNA, the CDR3 is TGTGCCAGCAGCCCAACAGGGCTGGGGTCATACGAGCAGTACTTC. Protein product: CASSPTGLGSYEQYF.